The rows below give T cell receptor beta chains drawn from one sample of a study of CD8+ T cells in alopecia areata. The repertoire was sequenced with immunoSEQ multiplex PCR; TCRdb's copy has only in-frame clones and lacks some. The sample has about 99,000 clones; 55% are singletons. Material for sequencing was CD4+ T cells sorted from blood. Source of these receptors: a human donor in good health. Both conserved end residues are part of each CDR3. A D gene is named only where the DNA matches it firmly. The size of a clone is reported for some rows only, either as once, few or many, or as a class for expanded clones.

clone size	D gene	V gene	J gene	CDR3 protein	CDR3 DNA
-	-	TRBV29-1	TRBJ1-1	CSVAGYTEAFF	TGCAGCGTTGCAGGGTACACTGAAGCTTTCTTT
few	-	TRBV19	TRBJ1-1	CASSIQGGVPEAFF	TGTGCCAGTAGTATTCAGGGAGGCGTTCCTGAAGCTTTCTTT
-	TRBD1	TRBV25-1	TRBJ1-4	CASSEGGGQGEKLFF	TGTGCCAGCAGTGAAGGTGGGGGACAGGGGGAAAAACTGTTTTTT
-	TRBD2	TRBV6-5	TRBJ2-1	CASGGGRREDEQFF	TGTGCCAGCGGGGGGGGACGACGGGAGGATGAGCAGTTCTTC
-	-	TRBV6-5	TRBJ2-5	CASSYRVRAETQYF	TGTGCCAGCAGTTACCGTGTCAGGGCAGAGACCCAGTACTTC
-	TRBD1	TRBV30	TRBJ2-3	CAWGPGGGF	TGTGCCTGGGGTCCAGGGGGCGGATTT
-	-	TRBV6-1	TRBJ2-3	CASTLSLAGNTQYF	TGTGCCAGCACCCTTTCACTAGCCGGGAATACGCAGTATTTT
-	-	TRBV30	TRBJ1-2	CARSPPQGPASGYTF	TGTGCCCGGAGCCCTCCCCAGGGCCCCGCGAGTGGCTACACCTTC
-	TRBD1	TRBV6-5	TRBJ1-2	CASSYGTGTANYGYTF	TGTGCCAGCAGTTATGGGACAGGTACAGCTAACTATGGCTACACCTTC
-	-	TRBV2	TRBJ1-1	CASSEQGNTEAFF	TGTGCCAGCAGTGAACAGGGGAACACTGAAGCTTTCTTT
few	TRBD1	TRBV29-1	TRBJ1-1	CSVEDRYRQGTEAFF	TGCAGCGTTGAAGATCGGTATAGACAGGGGACTGAAGCTTTCTTT
few	TRBD1	TRBV5-1	TRBJ1-5	CASSPQGMDQPQHF	TGCGCCAGCAGTCCACAGGGGATGGATCAGCCCCAGCATTTT
-	TRBD1	TRBV5-1	TRBJ2-6	CASSPTGEVGANVLTF	TGCGCCAGCAGCCCGACAGGGGAGGTTGGGGCCAACGTCCTGACTTTC
-	-	TRBV6-5	TRBJ2-5	CASSYRSPPETQYF	TGTGCCAGCAGTTACAGGTCCCCCCCGGAGACCCAGTACTTC
once	TRBD1	TRBV6-6	TRBJ2-7	CASSSHRQGAGVQYF	TGTGCCAGCAGTTCCCACCGACAGGGGGCTGGCGTGCAGTACTTC
-	TRBD2	TRBV29-1	TRBJ2-5	CSVALAGKETQYF	TGCAGCGTTGCTCTAGCGGGAAAAGAGACCCAGTACTTC
-	-	TRBV30	TRBJ1-1	CAWRYHQNTEAFF	TGTGCCTGGAGATACCACCAGAACACTGAAGCTTTCTTT
-	-	TRBV7-9	TRBJ1-1	CASSLNRGAAVEAFF	TGTGCCAGCAGCTTAAATCGTGGAGCGGCAGTTGAAGCTTTCTTT
-	TRBD2	TRBV29-1	TRBJ2-1	CSVVRLADNEQFF	TGCAGCGTTGTTCGGCTAGCGGATAATGAGCAGTTCTTC